This T cell receptor beta chain was identified in a study of cytomegalovirus exposure and HLA in healthy donors. A multiplex PCR was run with 60 Vbeta primers and 13 Jbeta primers. Measured with immunoSEQ multiplex PCR; TCRdb has only the in-frame clones, and not every one. The table includes 120,000 or so clones, less than 80% detected once. CDR3 size: 16 residues. Germline assignment: CDR1 MNHEY and CDR2 SMNVEV (reference sequence). The trim removed 7 bases at V and 7 bases at J, leaving 16 bases unmatched. The TCR sequence derives from a man aged 35 to 55 in good health and CMV-seropositive. Sequencing was done on a sample of PBMCs. The chain recombines TRBV27 with TRBJ2-1, with 7 bases aligning to TRBD2. The CDR3 region has the DNA TGTGCCAGCACGACTAGTGCGGGAGAAAGGGTAAATGAGCAGTTCTTC. It is translated as CASTTSAGERVNEQFF.